Listed below are T cell receptor beta chains from one sample, sequenced in a study of cytomegalovirus exposure and HLA in healthy donors. Using immunoSEQ multiplex PCR, the repertoire was profiled, and TCRdb retains in-frame clones only, with some absent. The sample includes some 270,000 clones, 92% seen only once; the top ten take approximately 1.5%. The sequencing input was PBMCs. These receptors were taken from a girl aged 2 to 9 in good health and CMV-seronegative. CDR3s include the opening cysteine and the closing phenylalanine or tryptophan. Fields, in order: J gene, V gene, clone size, D gene, CDR3 DNA, CDR3 protein. The D gene is left open where the match is weak. For some rows the clone size is stated as once, few or many, or as a class when expanded; others skip it.

TRBJ2-5,TRBV30,-,TRBD1,TGTGCCTGGAGCATAATGACAGGGGCCTTAGAGACCCAGTACTTC,CAWSIMTGALETQYF
TRBJ2-3,TRBV2,-,-,TGTGCCAGCAGTCAACAGGGGGGGGGCACAGATACGCAGTATTTT,CASSQQGGGTDTQYF
TRBJ2-3,TRBV10-2,-,TRBD2,TGCGCCAGCAGTGTATCAGCGGGGCTAAGCACAGATACGCAGTATTTT,CASSVSAGLSTDTQYF
TRBJ2-3,TRBV7-9,-,-,TGCGCCAGCACCATCGACAGAAACACAGATACGCAGTATTTT,CASTIDRNTDTQYF
TRBJ1-1,TRBV6-1,few,-,TGTGCCAGCACAGGGGAGAACACTGAAGCTTTCTTT,CASTGENTEAFF
TRBJ2-1,TRBV18,-,TRBD2,TGTGCCAGCTCACCAACCCTCGGACTAGCGGGTTCCTACAATGAGCAGTTCTTC,CASSPTLGLAGSYNEQFF
TRBJ2-2,TRBV7-6,once,TRBD2,TGTGCCAGCAGCCCGACTAGCGGGATGAACGGGGAGCTGTTTTTT,CASSPTSGMNGELFF
TRBJ2-3,TRBV6-5,-,-,TGTGCCAGCAGCCCCGGGACTTACACAGATACGCAGTATTTT,CASSPGTYTDTQYF
TRBJ1-4,TRBV7-6,-,TRBD1,TGTGCCAGCAGCTTCCGGAATCAGGGGGCCGGTGAAAAACTGTTTTTT,CASSFRNQGAGEKLFF
TRBJ1-5,TRBV7-2,-,TRBD1,TGTGCCAGCAGTAAACCCGGGACAGGGGGCTTTTGGAGTCAGCCCCAGCATTTT,CASSKPGTGGFWSQPQHF
TRBJ2-7,TRBV28,-,TRBD2,TGTGCCAGCGGGGGGGTCGGGGACTCCTACGAGCAGTACTTC,CASGGVGDSYEQYF
TRBJ1-2,TRBV19,few,-,TGTGCCAGCAGGAGTGGCCAGGGCCTCGCAAACTATGGCTACACCTTC,CASRSGQGLANYGYTF
TRBJ1-2,TRBV5-1,-,-,TGCGCCAGCAGATCCGCGTCAGGGCCCTATGGCTACACCTTC,CASRSASGPYGYTF
TRBJ1-5,TRBV6-1,once,-,TGTGCCAGCAGTGAATCAGGACAGAGCCTAATCAGCCCCCAGCATTTT,CASSESGQSLISPQHF
TRBJ2-7,TRBV5-4,-,TRBD2,TGTGCCAGCAGCTCCCCCTTAGCGGGGAATCTCTACGAGCAGTACTTC,CASSSPLAGNLYEQYF
TRBJ2-1,TRBV11-2,-,TRBD2,TGTGCCAGCAGCTCTGGACTAGCGGGAGTAGTGAGCGGTGAGCAGTTCTTC,CASSSGLAGVVSGEQFF
TRBJ2-7,TRBV5-6,-,-,TGTGCCAGCAGCTTCCACTCCTACGAGCAGTACTTC,CASSFHSYEQYF
TRBJ2-5,TRBV6-6,-,TRBD2,TGTGCCAGCAGTTACGCCCTAGCGGGGACCCAGTACTTC,CASSYALAGTQYF
TRBJ2-7,TRBV19,-,-,TGTGCCAGTAGTATGTTTGGCGGGGCAGCCTACGAGCAGTACTTC,CASSMFGGAAYEQYF
TRBJ1-2,TRBV5-1,-,-,TGCGCCAGCAGCTTGCAGGGGAACTATGGCTACACCTTC,CASSLQGNYGYTF
TRBJ2-1,TRBV2,-,-,TGTGCCAGCAGTGAACGGGGACATCGCAATGAGCAGTTCTTC,CASSERGHRNEQFF
TRBJ2-1,TRBV2,-,TRBD2,TGTGCCAGCAGTGAGGCGCTAGCGGGAATGAGTGAGCAGTTCTTC,CASSEALAGMSEQFF
TRBJ2-1,TRBV29-1,once,TRBD2,TGCAGCGTTGAAGATTCGGGCCTAGCGGGGAATGAGCAGTTCTTC,CSVEDSGLAGNEQFF
TRBJ2-3,TRBV13,-,TRBD2,TGTGCCAGCAGCTTAGTGACTAGCGGGGGTGGGGAGGGCACAGATACGCAGTATTTT,CASSLVTSGGGEGTDTQYF
TRBJ2-5,TRBV18,-,-,TGTGCCAGCTCACAACGGTCCGGGATAGCTGGGACCCAGTACTTC,CASSQRSGIAGTQYF
TRBJ1-3,TRBV6-1,-,TRBD1,TGTGCCAGCAGTCGACAGGGGAATGGAAACACCATATATTTT,CASSRQGNGNTIYF
TRBJ2-1,TRBV7-2,-,TRBD2,TGTGCCAGCAGCTCGGTTACTAGCGGGAGTAACAATGAGCAGTTCTTC,CASSSVTSGSNNEQFF
TRBJ1-4,TRBV18,-,TRBD1,TGTGCCAGCTCACCTTCCCCAGGGGGCGCCGAAAAACTGTTTTTT,CASSPSPGGAEKLFF
TRBJ1-2,TRBV9,-,TRBD1,TGTGCCAGCAGCGTAGCTCCGACAGGGAACTATGGCTACACCTTC,CASSVAPTGNYGYTF
TRBJ1-1,TRBV12-5,-,-,TGTGCTAGTGGTTTGTGGACAGCAATTAGCGCTTTCTTT,CASGLWTAISAFF
TRBJ1-2,TRBV7-2,once,TRBD1,TGTGCCAGCAGCCCTACACCTCGGGACAGGGCGGGCTACACCTTC,CASSPTPRDRAGYTF
TRBJ2-7,TRBV6-5,-,-,TGTGCCAGCAGTTACTCTCCCAGTTACGAGCAGTACTTC,CASSYSPSYEQYF
TRBJ2-7,TRBV5-5,-,-,TGTGCCAGCCGTGGGGGGATCCCCTACGAGCAGTACTTC,CASRGGIPYEQYF
TRBJ2-3,TRBV11-2,-,-,TGTGCCAGCAGCTTACAGGGACTCGATCCCACAGATACGCAGTATTTT,CASSLQGLDPTDTQYF
TRBJ2-5,TRBV6-1,-,-,TGTGCCAGCAGTAAAAGCCTCGGAGAGACCCAGTACTTC,CASSKSLGETQYF
TRBJ2-7,TRBV7-8,-,TRBD2,TGTGCCAGCAGCTTAAGTTCGTCAAGCGGGGGGGAGCAGTACTTC,CASSLSSSSGGEQYF
TRBJ1-2,TRBV5-1,-,-,TGCGCCAGCAGCTTGCCAGGTGGGGCCGGCTACACCTTC,CASSLPGGAGYTF
TRBJ1-5,TRBV6-1,-,-,TGTGCCAGCAGTGAGGGAGGGTATCAGCCCCAGCATTTT,CASSEGGYQPQHF
TRBJ1-2,TRBV10-3,-,-,TGTGCCATCAGTGATCCATCCCGAGGAAACTATGGCTACACCTTC,CAISDPSRGNYGYTF
TRBJ2-7,TRBV6-1,-,-,TGTGCCAGCGCAGTGAATTTGGGGGCTAGCTACGAGCAGTACTTC,CASAVNLGASYEQYF
TRBJ2-7,TRBV7-8,-,-,TGTGCCAGCAGCTTGGCGACAGTAAGGTACGAGCAGTACTTC,CASSLATVRYEQYF
TRBJ1-2,TRBV6-1,-,-,TGTGCCAGCAGTGAAAGGGGGGGGCTCTATGGCTACACCTTC,CASSERGGLYGYTF
TRBJ1-3,TRBV9,-,-,TGTGCCAGCAGCGTAGATGCAGGACACTCTGGAAACACCATATATTTT,CASSVDAGHSGNTIYF
TRBJ2-7,TRBV7-2,-,TRBD2,TGTGCCAGCAGTCCCGTTCCGAGCGGGACTTTCGAGCAGTACTTC,CASSPVPSGTFEQYF
TRBJ1-2,TRBV6-5,-,TRBD1,TGTGCCAGCAGTCCAACAGGGGACCCAATTTATGGCTACACCTTC,CASSPTGDPIYGYTF
TRBJ2-7,TRBV5-1,-,-,TGCGCCAGCAGCTTGCTACCGAACTCCTACGAGCAGTACTTC,CASSLLPNSYEQYF
TRBJ1-3,TRBV6-7,-,TRBD1,TGTGCCAGCAGTACCGGGACAGGGGGCGAAAGCTCTGGAAACACCATATATTTT,CASSTGTGGESSGNTIYF
TRBJ2-1,TRBV2,-,TRBD1,TGTGCCAGCAGTACAGGGGGCGCGTTCGACAATGAGCAGTTCTTC,CASSTGGAFDNEQFF